The T cell receptor beta chain described here comes from a study of T cell repertoires in cytomegalovirus infection. Study at large: Newly reported HLA-C-restricted and thoroughly characterized HLA-B-restricted CMV epitopes were employed. Public TCR beta signatures marked donors with CMV infection and the matching HLA.

The germline V gene encodes CDR1 LNHDA and CDR2 SQIVND (reference sequence). This CDR3 region has 12 residues. The V end was cut by 6 bases, the J end by 4 bases, with 7 bases between. A few counts support this clonotype. The antigen is not known. TCRdb reprocessed the reads via MiXCR and lists one record per CDR3 protein. Here the sample spans about 100,000 distinct CDR3 sequences, about 29% being singletons. Whole-study findings and limits: Dominant in the ex vivo response were TCR beta clonotypes restricted by HLA-C and specific for CMV.

J is TRBJ1-5 and V is TRBV19, with D perhaps matching TRBD1 (6 bases). This clonotype was obtained from a human donor in good health (CMV status not recorded). Some clones in this sample may be carry-over from other donors' samples. Sequencing was performed on CD8+ T cells from cultured PBMCs, taken from culture after CMV antigen stimulation. CDR3 in amino acids: CASRQGNQPQHF. Written as DNA, the CDR3 is TGTGCCAGTAGGCAGGGGAATCAGCCCCAGCATTTT.